Reported below is one TCR beta chain. Antigen specificity is unknown. This record belongs to a study of T cells in Graves' hyperthyroidism and ophthalmopathy. Study-wide points: Most thyroid-expanded clonotypes above 0.001 were also found in blood.

CDR3 length equals 16 residues. V lost 6 bases and J 8 bases, leaving 28 bases between the germline ends. In germline, CDR1 is SQVTM, CDR2 ANQGSEA. There were TCR beta CDR3 regions amplified from RNA transcripts. A first-round RT-PCR of the TCR CDR3 used the HTBI primer set. MiXCR was run by TCRdb on the multiplex PCR reads, yielding one entry per CDR3 protein. Of 610,000 or so distinct CDR3 sequences listed, around 46% are singletons. A lack of ophthalmopathy progression within 18 months defined stable Graves' hyperthyroidism. Diagnoses used clinical symptoms, serum thyroxine and TRAb, thyroid ultrasound and orbital computed tomography.

The sample taken for sequencing was peripheral blood or thyroid tissue (not recorded which). This chain joins TRBV29-1 and TRBJ1-2; TRBD1 is a possible D gene (6 bases). The receptor's source is a woman in her late teens or twenties with Graves' hyperthyroidism. The CDR3 nucleotides read TGCAGCGTCCCGGGGGCGTTCGCGAACACCGGGGACGGCTACACCTTC. This sequence encodes CSVPGAFANTGDGYTF.